Below, 31 T cell receptor beta chains from the same sample are listed, as sequenced in a study of T cells in Graves' hyperthyroidism and ophthalmopathy. The TCR beta CDR3 regions underwent amplification using RNA transcripts as the source. The study used the HTBI primer set for a first-round RT-PCR of the TCR CDR3. TCRdb re-called the multiplex PCR reads with MiXCR, one entry per CDR3 protein. This repertoire shows 400,000 to 500,000 distinct CDR3 sequences, roughly 14% found once; its top ten account for 15% to 20%. Specimen: blood. The receptors were gathered from a young woman with Graves' hyperthyroidism.

This clonotype appeared many times. The chain employs TRBV15 and TRBJ1-1; no definite D call. Germline CDR1 is LNHNV and CDR2 is YYDKDF (reference sequence). V lost 4 bases and J 5 bases, leaving 17 bases between the germline ends. This CDR3 contains 15 residues. CDR3 sequence: CATSTFEGGWTEAFF. The CDR3 nucleotides read TGTGCCACCAGCACCTTCGAGGGAGGTTGGACTGAAGCTTTCTTT. Full variable domain (rest looked up from reference TRBV15 and TRBJ1-1): DAMVIQNPRYQVTQFGKPVTLSCSQTLNHNVMYWYQQKSSQAPKLLFHYYDKDFNNEADTPDNFQSRRPNTSFCFLDIRSPGLGDTAMYLCATSTFEGGWTEAFFGQGTRLTVV.

This clonotype was observed at least ten times. V and J are TRBV3-1 and TRBJ1-6, with no clear D. Germline V CDR1 and CDR2: LGHDT, YNNKEL (reference sequence). V lost 1 base to trimming and J lost 11 bases, with 3 bases between them. The CDR3 extends over 11 amino acids. The chain's CDR3 is CASSQGTPLHF. The CDR3 DNA follows: TGTGCCAGCAGCCAAGGCACACCCCTCCACTTT. Drawing the rest from reference TRBV3-1 and TRBJ1-6, the complete variable domain is DTAVSQTPKYLVTQMGNDKSIKCEQNLGHDTMYWYKQDSKKFLKIMFSYNNKELIINETVPNRFSPKSPDKAHLNLHINSLELGDSAVYFCASSQGTPLHFGNGTRLTVT.

The chain couples TRBV15 to TRBJ2-1; possibly TRBD2 for D (5 bases). V gave up 2 bases and J gave up 2 bases, with 13 bases separating them. The length of the CDR3 is 16 residues. Germline CDR1 and CDR2: LNHNV and YYDKDF (reference sequence). The CDR3 loop reads CATSRTRRMTYNEQFF. For the CDR3, the DNA is TGTGCCACCAGCAGAACGCGGAGGATGACCTACAATGAGCAGTTCTTC.

This clonotype has just a few counts. The chain employs TRBV7-9 and TRBJ2-3, with unresolved D. CDR1 SEHNR and CDR2 FQNEAQ come from the germline V gene (reference sequence). The CDR3 covers 17 residues. The ends were cut back, 2 bases at V and 4 bases at J, with 19 bases in the middle. CDR3 in amino acids: CASSLSWVRTHPDTQYF. CDR3 nucleotides: TGTGCCAGCAGCTTAAGTTGGGTTAGAACCCACCCAGATACGCAGTATTTT.

This clonotype was counted many times. CDR3 in DNA: TGTGCCAGCAGCTCTCGCCCGGGAGTTTACAATGAGCAGTTCTTC. This gives the protein CASSSRPGVYNEQFF. V is TRBV6-1 and J is TRBJ2-1; possibly TRBD2 for D (6 bases). In germline, CDR1 is MNHNS, CDR2 SASEGT. The CDR3 is 15 amino acids. With 6 bases removed from V and 4 bases from J, the gap between germline ends came to 16 bases.

In this sample, this clonotype turned up many times. This chain uses TRBV28 with TRBJ2-7; 7 positions match TRBD1. This CDR3 comprises 14 residues. CDR1 MDHEN and CDR2 SYDVKM come from the germline V gene. V trimming: 5 bases; J trimming: 4 bases; junction bases outside the gene matches: 8. The CDR3 coding sequence is TGTGCCAGCAGTCAACCCGGGACAGCTTACGAGCAGTACTTC. It translates to CASSQPGTAYEQYF.

Worth noting for this clonotype: A much bigger clone sits one base away, suggesting this may be a read error. The rearrangement links TRBV19 to TRBJ1-1; possible D gene TRBD1, 5 bases. The length of the CDR3 is 16 residues. Germline V gene sequence: CDR1 LNHDA, CDR2 SQIVND (reference sequence). The CDR3 DNA is TGTGCCAGTAGTATGAATCAGGGTTTGATGAACACTGGAGCTTTCTTT. Translated: CASSMNQGLMNTGAFF.

A few counts support this clonotype. V and J are TRBV4-1 and TRBJ2-7, with D tentatively TRBD1 (5 bases). The CDR3 is 16 amino acids. Germline-derived CDR1 and CDR2 are MGHRA and YSYEKL. Trimming removed 2 bases at V and 2 bases at J, with 16 bases between. CDR3 DNA sequence: TGCGCCAGCAGCCAACCAGGGTTCGCAGGAACCTACGAGCAGTACTTC. Its translation: CASSQPGFAGTYEQYF.

This clonotype is a singleton in its sample. The gene calls are TRBV10-3 and TRBJ2-1; D might be TRBD2 (6 bases). With the DNA end fitting TRBJ2-7 better, the J assignment may be wrong. Germline loops: CDR1 ENHRY, CDR2 SYGVKD. The CDR3 runs to 13 residues. This CDR3 is CAIMPSADHEQYV. CDR3 in DNA: TGTGCCATCATGCCTAGCGCCGACCATGAGCAGTACGTC.

This clonotype has just a few counts. V and J are TRBV12-3 or TRBV12-4 and TRBJ2-7; TRBD1 matches 9 bases. The CDR3 runs to 15 residues. V was clipped by 6 bases and J by 7 bases; unmatched bases: 13. CDR3 nucleotides: TGTGCCAGCAGCAAAACCGGGACAGGGTGGTGGGAGCAGTACTTC. Its protein is CASSKTGTGWWEQYF.

This clonotype was found many times. The CDR3 spells CASSPLGANIAYNEQFF. DNA of the CDR3: TGTGCCAGCTCACCATTGGGCGCAAACATAGCTTACAATGAGCAGTTCTTC. The chain carries TRBV18 and TRBJ2-1, with no clear D. From germline, CDR1 is KGHSH and CDR2 LQKENI. This CDR3 is 17 amino acids long. V lost 2 bases to trimming and J lost 4 bases, with 18 bases between them.

This clonotype has just a few counts. This chain links TRBV7-6 with TRBJ2-1, with 12 bases lining up with TRBD1. The length of the CDR3 is 15 residues. Germline CDR1 SGHVS, CDR2 FNYEAQ. The trim removed 4 bases at V and 5 bases at J, leaving 3 bases unmatched. The CDR3 DNA reads TGTGCCAGCAGCTGGGGACAGGGGGCCCACAATGAGCAGTTCTTC. It codes for CASSWGQGAHNEQFF.

This clonotype was found many times. DNA of the CDR3: TGTGCCACCAGTTTGGGGGGAACTGAAGCTTTCTTT. Translating it yields CATSLGGTEAFF. The V call is TRBV24-1, the J call TRBJ1-1, with D perhaps matching TRBD1 (5 bases). V dropped 6 bases and J dropped 5 bases, with 9 bases sitting between them. Germline CDR1 is KGHDR and CDR2 is SFDVKD. The CDR3 loop spans 12 amino acids.

The chain recombines TRBV18 with TRBJ1-2; D possibly corresponds to TRBD1 (5 bases). This CDR3 comprises 14 residues. The V and J ends lost 4 bases and 4 bases respectively, with 13 bases between them. CDR1 is KGHSH and CDR2 is LQKENI in the germline V gene. The CDR3 sequence: CASSLKDGGYGYTF. The CDR3 DNA sequence: TGTGCCAGCTCACTGAAGGACGGGGGCTATGGCTACACCTTC.

This clonotype appeared many times. This sequence joins TRBV11-1 and TRBJ2-7; D ambiguous. V lost 2 bases to trimming and J lost 2 bases, with 7 bases between them. The germline CDR1 and CDR2 sequences are SGHAT and FQDESV (reference sequence). The CDR3 loop spans 13 amino acids. The CDR3 is CASSLRIPYEQYF. CDR3 bases: TGTGCCAGCAGCTTACGCATCCCCTACGAGCAGTACTTC.

This clonotype was counted ten times or more. Compared with germline, one end of the junction differs, possibly owing to a read error. The V call is TRBV6-1, the J call TRBJ2-1; 8 bases align to TRBD2. There are 15 residues in the CDR3. CDR1 and CDR2 (germline): MNHNS, SASEGT. DNA of the CDR3: TGTGCCAGCAGTGAAGCGAGCGGGAGCTACAATGAGCTGTTCTTC. Amino acids: CASSEASGSYNELFF.

The J gene is TRBJ2-7, the V gene TRBV24-1; tentatively, D is TRBD1 (6 bases). The ends were cut back, 9 bases at V and 6 bases at J, with 17 bases in the middle. This CDR3 spans 13 amino acids. Per germline, CDR1 KGHDR and CDR2 SFDVKD. CDR3 nucleotide sequence: TGTGCCACCTACAGGGCCCCCAACAGCGAGCAGTACTTC. It specifies CATYRAPNSEQYF.

There are many counts of this clonotype. The chain employs TRBV27 and TRBJ2-7; 11 bases are a match to TRBD1. CDR3 length: 16 amino acids. J was trimmed by 4 bases and V by 5 bases; bases with no gene match: 10. In germline, CDR1 is MNHEY, CDR2 SMNVEV (reference sequence). The CDR3 region is CASSPSRDRGGYEQYF. CDR3 in DNA: TGTGCCAGCAGTCCATCCCGGGACAGGGGGGGGTACGAGCAGTACTTC.

J is TRBJ1-2 and V is TRBV9; D not certain. Germline V gene data show CDR1 as SGDLS and CDR2 as YYNGEE. This CDR3 region has 14 residues. Trimming shortened V by 0 bases and J by 0 bases, and 6 bases separated the two germline ends. CDR3 coding DNA: TGTGCCAGCAGCGTAGACCACTCTAACTATGGCTACACCTTC. Its protein product is CASSVDHSNYGYTF.

This chain uses TRBV24-1 with TRBJ2-6, with D tentatively TRBD2 (5 bases). V dropped 3 bases and J dropped 1 base, with 6 bases sitting between them. The CDR3 is made up of 15 amino acids. Per germline, CDR1 KGHDR and CDR2 SFDVKD. The CDR3 loop is CATSDRGSGANVLTF. CDR3 in DNA: TGTGCCACCAGTGATCGCGGGTCTGGGGCCAACGTCCTGACTTTC.

The V call is TRBV5-4, the J call TRBJ1-2; D remains unclear. Between the trimmed V and J ends, which lost 4 bases and 4 bases, there was a span of 8 bases. The CDR3 length is 12 residues. From germline, CDR1 is SGHNT and CDR2 YYREEE (reference sequence). DNA for the CDR3: TGTGCCAGCAGCCCCGATGCCTATGGCTACACCTTC. Translation: CASSPDAYGYTF. The whole variable domain, filled in from reference TRBV5-4 and TRBJ1-2, reads ETGVTQSPTHLIKTRGQQVTLRCSSQSGHNTVSWYQQALGQGPQFIFQYYREEENGRGNFPPRFSGLQFPNYSSELNVNALELDDSALYLCASSPDAYGYTFGSGTRLTVV.

This chain links TRBV5-1 with TRBJ2-2, with 10 positions matching TRBD1. Trimming removed 3 bases from V and 3 bases from J; junction bases left unmatched: 14. The CDR3 covers 19 residues. CDR1 and CDR2 (germline): SGHRS, YFSETQ. The CDR3 is CASSSGQGFGNSDTGELFF. As DNA, the CDR3 is TGCGCCAGCAGCTCGGGACAGGGGTTCGGCAATTCTGACACCGGGGAGCTGTTTTTT.

On this clonotype itself: Given the absence of the conserved phenylalanine or tryptophan at the CDR3 end, a read error is likely. This sequence joins TRBV2 and TRBJ1-1; D uncertain. Germline CDR1 is SNHLY and CDR2 is FYNNEI. This CDR3 is built from 11 residues. V dropped 6 bases and J dropped 6 bases, with 8 bases sitting between them. CDR3 coding DNA: TGTGCCAGCAGGCGCACAGCTGAAGCTTTCCTT. Amino acids: CASRRTAEAFL.

This clonotype appeared a few times. The chain uses TRBV6-2 or TRBV6-3 and TRBJ1-5; TRBD1 aligns across 10 bases. Losses at the gene ends were 6 bases for V and 4 bases for J; bases not matched to a gene: 9. Germline values: CDR1 MNHEY, CDR2 SVGEGT. The CDR3 has 16 residues. The chain's CDR3 is CASRTGTGVVNQPQHF. CDR3 DNA: TGTGCCAGCAGAACCGGGACAGGGGTAGTGAATCAGCCCCAGCATTTT.

The chain joins TRBV7-9 to TRBJ1-4; weak D call: TRBD1 (5 bases). Per the germline V gene, CDR1 is SEHNR and CDR2 is FQNEAQ (reference sequence). V was cut by 4 bases and J by 8 bases, with 26 bases left in between. The CDR3 is 18 residues long. The CDR3 here is CASSSHPWGSGLVEKLFF. The CDR3 DNA reads as TGTGCCAGCAGCTCCCACCCGTGGGGGTCCGGGCTCGTGGAAAAACTGTTTTTT.

This clonotype was seen at least ten times. V is TRBV19 and J is TRBJ2-7; D is perhaps TRBD2 (6 bases). CDR1 is LNHDA, CDR2 SQIVND, per germline (reference sequence). The CDR3 is 14 amino acids. V was trimmed by 5 bases and J by 4 bases, leaving 15 bases between them. CDR3 loop: CASSPGTPLYEQYF. The CDR3 DNA is TGTGCCAGTAGTCCCGGGACTCCCCTATACGAGCAGTACTTC.

This clonotype was picked up a small number of times. The chain combines TRBV27 with TRBJ2-2; 9 nucleotides align to TRBD2. CDR3 length: 17 amino acids. Germline CDR1 is MNHEY and CDR2 is SMNVEV (reference sequence). V dropped 6 bases and J dropped 5; count of bases not matched to a gene: 13. This CDR3 is CASRKAGTSKPTGELFF. The CDR3 DNA reads TGTGCCAGCAGAAAAGCCGGGACTAGCAAGCCAACCGGGGAGCTGTTTTTT.

The V and J genes are TRBV24-1 and TRBJ2-1; D is perhaps TRBD2 (6 bases). From germline, CDR1 is KGHDR and CDR2 SFDVKD. V lost 7 bases and J 1 base, leaving 16 bases between the germline ends. CDR3 length: 16 residues. The DNA for the CDR3 is TGTGCCACCAGCCGGGTTGGGGGGTCGTCCTACAATGAGCAGTTCTTC. This gives the protein CATSRVGGSSYNEQFF.

The chain recombines TRBV9 with TRBJ2-1, with 7 bases matching TRBD2. Trimming removed 0 bases from V and 8 bases from J; junction bases left unmatched: 8. CDR3 length: 15 amino acids. CDR1 and CDR2 (germline): SGDLS, YYNGEE. CDR3 sequence: CASSVGFGGVDEQFF. In nucleotides, the CDR3 is TGTGCCAGCAGCGTAGGATTTGGGGGGGTAGATGAGCAGTTCTTC.

Regarding this clonotype: A much larger clone differs from this one at a single base, so this may be a read error. This is likely a read error, given that the CDR3 carries no conserved phenylalanine or tryptophan at its end. The CDR3 nucleotides read TGTGCCAGCTTCATAAACGGGGGGGCCGAAGCTTTCCTT. The encoded protein is CASFINGGAEAFL. The V call is TRBV12-3 or TRBV12-4, the J call TRBJ1-1; a possible D gene is TRBD1 (6 bases). Trimming pared 8 bases from V and 8 bases from J, leaving 18 bases between. The CDR3 totals 13 residues.

This clonotype has a handful of counts. The J gene is TRBJ2-4, the V gene TRBV28; D could derive from TRBD1 or TRBD2 (5 bases each). The CDR3 consists of 16 residues. The V end lost 5 bases, the J end lost 3 bases, and 17 bases lay between the germline ends. Germline assignment: CDR1 MDHEN and CDR2 SYDVKM. The CDR3 DNA is TGTGCCAGCAGTCGTCCGGGACGGGCCAACAAAAACATTCAGTACTTC. It specifies CASSRPGRANKNIQYF.